This T cell receptor beta chain was recovered during a study of early T cells in non-severe SARS-CoV-2 infection. General study results and limits: VDJdb-based annotation leaned toward anti-spike CD8 responses and missed private and CD4 specificities.

Individually, cDNA molecules had unique molecular identifiers attached to them. TCRdb reprocessed the 5' RACE reads via MiXCR and lists one record per CDR3 protein. This table holds around 66,000 distinct CDR3 sequences, around 6.5% found once. The CDR3 consists of 14 residues. Trimming left V 1 base short and J 7 bases short, with 13 bases between. Germline CDR1 and CDR2: MNHNS and SASEGT. This clonotype occurred many times. Its specificity is unknown. The sequence came from an adult who was a healthcare worker with PCR-confirmed SARS-CoV-2 infection or an uninfected control (not recorded which). The sample here was whole blood, taken at baseline. The chain joins TRBV6-1 to TRBJ1-2; D is perhaps TRBD1 (5 bases). The CDR3 here is CASSEDGTRSGYTF. Written as DNA, the CDR3 is TGTGCCAGCAGTGAAGACGGGACGCGCAGTGGCTACACCTTC.